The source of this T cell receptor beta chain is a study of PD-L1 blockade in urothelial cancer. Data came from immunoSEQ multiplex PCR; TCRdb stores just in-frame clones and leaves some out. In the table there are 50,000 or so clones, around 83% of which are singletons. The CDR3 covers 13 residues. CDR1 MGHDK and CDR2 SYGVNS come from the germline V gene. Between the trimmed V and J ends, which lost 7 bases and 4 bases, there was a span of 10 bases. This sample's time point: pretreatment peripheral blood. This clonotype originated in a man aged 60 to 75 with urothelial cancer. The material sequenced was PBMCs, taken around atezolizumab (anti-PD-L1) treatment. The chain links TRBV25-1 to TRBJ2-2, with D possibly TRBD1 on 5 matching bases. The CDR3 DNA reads TGTGCCAGCACCGAACAGGTCACCGGGGAGCTGTTTTTT. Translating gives CASTEQVTGELFF. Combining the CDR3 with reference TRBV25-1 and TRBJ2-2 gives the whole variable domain EADIYQTPRYLVIGTGKKITLECSQTMGHDKMYWYQQDPGMELHLIHYSYGVNSTEKGDLSSESTVSRIRTEHFPLTLESARPSHTSQYLCASTEQVTGELFFGEGSRLTVL.